The source of this TCR beta chain is a study of memory CD4+ T cells and cytomegalovirus serostatus. TCRdb keeps only in-frame clones here, not all; method: immunoSEQ multiplex PCR. The data hold 50,000 to 75,000 clones, with approximately 78% observed a single time. The sort gate was single viable CD3+CD4+CD8-CD45RO+ cells for memory CD4+ T cells. The sequence derives from an adult in good health and CMV-seronegative. Sequencing used memory CD4+ T cells from blood.

The CDR3 DNA is TGTGCCAGCAGCCCTCGCCGGGGAGGCACTGAAGCTTTCTTT. Protein product: CASSPRRGGTEAFF. The chain couples TRBV9 to TRBJ1-1; no reliable D call. Trimming pared 4 bases from V and 4 bases from J, leaving 14 bases between. CDR1 SGDLS and CDR2 YYNGEE come from the germline V gene. This CDR3 has 14 amino acids.